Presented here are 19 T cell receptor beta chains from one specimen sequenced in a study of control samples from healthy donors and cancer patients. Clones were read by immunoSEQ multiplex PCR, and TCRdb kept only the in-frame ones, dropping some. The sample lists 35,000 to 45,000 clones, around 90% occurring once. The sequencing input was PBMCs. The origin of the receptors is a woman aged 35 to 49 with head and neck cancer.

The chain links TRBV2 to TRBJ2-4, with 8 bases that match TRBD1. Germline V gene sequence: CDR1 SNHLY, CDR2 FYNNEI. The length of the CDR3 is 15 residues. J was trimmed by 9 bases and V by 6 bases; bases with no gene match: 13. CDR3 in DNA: TGTGCCAGCAGCGAGGATAGGACAGGGCGAGGCATTCAGTACTTC. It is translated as CASSEDRTGRGIQYF.

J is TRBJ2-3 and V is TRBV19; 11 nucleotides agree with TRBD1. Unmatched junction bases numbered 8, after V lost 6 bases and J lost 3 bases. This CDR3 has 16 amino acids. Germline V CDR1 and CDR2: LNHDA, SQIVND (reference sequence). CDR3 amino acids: CASSLMDRGLTDTQYF. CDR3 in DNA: TGTGCCAGTAGCCTCATGGACAGGGGGCTAACAGATACGCAGTATTTT.

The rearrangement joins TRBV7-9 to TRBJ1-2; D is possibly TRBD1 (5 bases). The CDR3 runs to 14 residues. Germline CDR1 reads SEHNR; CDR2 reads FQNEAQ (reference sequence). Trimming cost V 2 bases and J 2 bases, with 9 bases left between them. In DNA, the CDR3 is TGTGCCAGCAGCTTAATATGGGGGAACTATGGCTACACCTTC. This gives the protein CASSLIWGNYGYTF.

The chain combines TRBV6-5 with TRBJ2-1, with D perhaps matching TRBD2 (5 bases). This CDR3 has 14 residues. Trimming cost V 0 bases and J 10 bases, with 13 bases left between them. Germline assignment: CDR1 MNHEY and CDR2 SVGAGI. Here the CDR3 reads CASSYSHGRYEQFF. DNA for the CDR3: TGTGCCAGCAGTTACTCCCATGGGAGATACGAGCAGTTCTTC.

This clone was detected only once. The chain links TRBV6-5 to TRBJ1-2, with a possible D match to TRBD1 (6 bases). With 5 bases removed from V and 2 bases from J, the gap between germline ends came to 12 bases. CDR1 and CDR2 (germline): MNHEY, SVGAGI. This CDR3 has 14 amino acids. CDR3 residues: CASSRTTGNYGYTF. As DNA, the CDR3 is TGTGCCAGCAGTCGAACTACAGGGAACTATGGCTACACCTTC.

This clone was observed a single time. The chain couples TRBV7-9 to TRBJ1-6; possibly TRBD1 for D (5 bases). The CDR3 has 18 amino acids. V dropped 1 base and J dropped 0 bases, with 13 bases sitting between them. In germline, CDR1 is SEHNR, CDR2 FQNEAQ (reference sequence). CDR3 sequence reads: CASSLDFQGSSYNSPLHF. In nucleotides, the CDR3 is TGTGCCAGCAGCTTAGATTTCCAGGGCAGCTCCTATAATTCACCCCTCCACTTT.

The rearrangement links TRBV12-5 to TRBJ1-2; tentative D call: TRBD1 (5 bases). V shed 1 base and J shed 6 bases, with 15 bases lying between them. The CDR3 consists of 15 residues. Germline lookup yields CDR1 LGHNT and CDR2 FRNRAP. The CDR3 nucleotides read TGTGCTAGTGGTTTGGACCAGGGCAGGGCGCATGGCTACACCTTC. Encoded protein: CASGLDQGRAHGYTF.

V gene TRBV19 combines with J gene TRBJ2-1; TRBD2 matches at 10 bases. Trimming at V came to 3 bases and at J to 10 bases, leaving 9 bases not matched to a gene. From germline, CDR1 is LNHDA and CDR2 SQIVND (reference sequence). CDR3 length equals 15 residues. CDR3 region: CASSIYLAGAVEQFF. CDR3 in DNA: TGTGCCAGTAGTATCTATCTAGCGGGAGCAGTGGAGCAGTTCTTC.

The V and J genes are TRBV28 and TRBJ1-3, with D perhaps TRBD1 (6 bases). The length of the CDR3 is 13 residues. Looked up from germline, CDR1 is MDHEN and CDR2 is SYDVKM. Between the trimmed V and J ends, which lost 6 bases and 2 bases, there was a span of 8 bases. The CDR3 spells CASSRQAGNTIYF. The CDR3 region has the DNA TGTGCCAGCAGCCGACAGGCTGGAAACACCATATATTTT.

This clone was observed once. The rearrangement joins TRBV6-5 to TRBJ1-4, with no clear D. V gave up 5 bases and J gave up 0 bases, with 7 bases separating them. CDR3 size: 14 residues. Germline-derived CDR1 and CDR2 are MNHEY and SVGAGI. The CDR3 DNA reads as TGTGCCAGCAGTCCCTCTCCAACTAATGAAAAACTGTTTTTT. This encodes CASSPSPTNEKLFF.

CDR3 DNA sequence: TGTGCCAGCAGTTCAGCCTCGGTTTCTCAGCCCCAGCATTTT. As protein: CASSSASVSQPQHF. The chain combines TRBV2 with TRBJ1-5; D unresolved. With 5 bases removed from V and 6 bases from J, the gap between germline ends came to 14 bases. This CDR3 is built from 14 residues. Germline CDR1 SNHLY, CDR2 FYNNEI.

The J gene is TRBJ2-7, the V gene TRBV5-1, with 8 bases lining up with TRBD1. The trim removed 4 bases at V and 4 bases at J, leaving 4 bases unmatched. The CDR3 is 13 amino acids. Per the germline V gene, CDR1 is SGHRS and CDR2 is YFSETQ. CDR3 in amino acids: CASSRGQAYEQYF. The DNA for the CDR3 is TGCGCCAGCAGCCGGGGACAGGCGTACGAGCAGTACTTC.

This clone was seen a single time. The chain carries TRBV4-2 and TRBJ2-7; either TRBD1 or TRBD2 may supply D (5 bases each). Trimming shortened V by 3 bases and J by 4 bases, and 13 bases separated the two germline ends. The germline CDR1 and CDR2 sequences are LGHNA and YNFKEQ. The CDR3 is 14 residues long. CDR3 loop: CASSQNRDGYEQYF. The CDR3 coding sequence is TGTGCCAGCAGCCAGAACCGGGACGGTTACGAGCAGTACTTC.

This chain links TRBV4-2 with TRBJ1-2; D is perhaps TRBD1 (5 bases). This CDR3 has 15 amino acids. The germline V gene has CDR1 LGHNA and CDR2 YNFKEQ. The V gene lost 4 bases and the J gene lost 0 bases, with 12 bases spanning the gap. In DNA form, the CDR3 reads TGTGCCAGCAGCCGAACGACAGCCGCTAACTATGGCTACACCTTC. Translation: CASSRTTAANYGYTF.

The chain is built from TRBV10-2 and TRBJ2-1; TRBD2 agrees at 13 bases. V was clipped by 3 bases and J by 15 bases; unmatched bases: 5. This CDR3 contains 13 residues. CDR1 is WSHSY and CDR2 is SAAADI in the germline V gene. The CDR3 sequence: CASSEGLAGAWFF. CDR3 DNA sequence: TGCGCCAGCAGTGAAGGACTAGCGGGGGCGTGGTTCTTC.

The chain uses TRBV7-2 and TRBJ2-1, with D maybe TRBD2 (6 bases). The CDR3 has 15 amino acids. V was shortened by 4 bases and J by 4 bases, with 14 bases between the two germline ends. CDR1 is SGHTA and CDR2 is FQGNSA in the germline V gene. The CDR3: CASSSWRDSYNEQFF. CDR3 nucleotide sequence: TGTGCCAGCAGCTCATGGCGGGACTCGTACAATGAGCAGTTCTTC. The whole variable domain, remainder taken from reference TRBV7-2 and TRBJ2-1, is GAGVSQSPSNKVTEKGKDVELRCDPISGHTALYWYRQSLGQGLEFLIYFQGNSAPDKSGLPSDRFSAERTGGSVSTLTIQRTQQEDSAVYLCASSSWRDSYNEQFFGPGTRLTVL.

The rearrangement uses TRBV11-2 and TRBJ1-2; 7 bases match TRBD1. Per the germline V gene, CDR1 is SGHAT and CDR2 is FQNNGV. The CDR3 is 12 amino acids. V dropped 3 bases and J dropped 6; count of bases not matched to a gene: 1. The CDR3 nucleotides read TGTGCCAGCAGCTTGACAGGGAATGGCTACACCTTC. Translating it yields CASSLTGNGYTF.

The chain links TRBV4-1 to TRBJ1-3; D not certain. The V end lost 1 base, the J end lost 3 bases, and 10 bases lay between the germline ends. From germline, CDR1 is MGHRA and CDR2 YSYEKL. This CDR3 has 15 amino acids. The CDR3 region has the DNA TGCGCCAGCAGCCAAGCCGCGTTTGGTGGAAACACCATATATTTT. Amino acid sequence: CASSQAAFGGNTIYF.

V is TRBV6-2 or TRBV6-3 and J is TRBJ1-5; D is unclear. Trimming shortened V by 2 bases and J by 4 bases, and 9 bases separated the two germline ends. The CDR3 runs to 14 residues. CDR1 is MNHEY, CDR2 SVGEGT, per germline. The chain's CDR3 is CASSYGRRNQPQHF. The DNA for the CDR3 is TGTGCCAGCAGTTACGGACGGAGGAATCAGCCCCAGCATTTT.